This T cell receptor beta chain comes out of a study of T-cell reconstitution after alpha-beta-depleted transplantation in children. This sample's TCRbeta library carried unique molecular identifier barcodes. TCRdb reprocessed the PCR reads with MiXCR, giving one entry per CDR3 protein. The table lists 250,000 to 350,000 distinct CDR3 sequences, more than 8% of them singletons. This clonotype was counted ten times or more. V was cut by 5 bases and J by 7 bases, with 18 bases left in between. The CDR3 is made up of 15 amino acids. Per germline, CDR1 SGHTS and CDR2 YDEGEE. The chain links TRBV5-8 to TRBJ1-4, with a weak D call TRBD1 (6 bases). The receptor's source is a human donor who donated a stem cell graft to a child with SCID. This material consisted of PBMCs from the stem cell graft donor, taken from the stem cell graft. CDR3 nucleotides: TGTGCCAGCAGTCCGAGAGCGGGGGCTGGTGAAAAACTGTTTTTT. As protein: CASSPRAGAGEKLFF.